These 25 T cell receptor beta chains were sequenced from one sample in a study of CD8 T cell repertoires and HIV-1 epitope variants. Here immunoSEQ multiplex PCR was the method, and the copy in TCRdb shows in-frame clones only, minus some. The sample holds approximately 90,000 clones, 60% to 80% seen once. Input material: uncultured baseline CD8+ T cells from peripheral blood mononuclear cells (PBMCs). The receptor source for this set is a male donor with HIV.

This clone was found a few times. The V and J genes are TRBV11-1 and TRBJ2-1; D not resolved. Germline V gene sequence: CDR1 SGHAT, CDR2 FQDESV (reference sequence). V was clipped by 7 bases and J by 5 bases, with 9 bases between them. The CDR3 sequence is 12 residues long. The CDR3 DNA reads TGTGCCAGCAAAGAAATTGACAATGAGCAGTTCTTC. Translation: CASKEIDNEQFF.

The chain recombines TRBV7-6 with TRBJ2-1, with 8 nucleotides matching TRBD1. The CDR3 totals 16 residues. Germline loops: CDR1 SGHVS, CDR2 FNYEAQ. Trimming at V came to 1 base and at J to 8 bases, leaving 10 bases not matched to a gene. CDR3 sequence: CASSLGSPGGADEQFF. The DNA of the CDR3 is TGTGCCAGCAGCTTAGGTTCGCCAGGGGGCGCGGATGAGCAGTTCTTC.

Ten or more counts support this clone. The rearrangement uses TRBV2 and TRBJ2-2, with a possible D match to TRBD2 (5 bases). This CDR3 has 12 residues. The germline gives CDR1 SNHLY, CDR2 FYNNEI. V lost 9 bases and J 6 bases, leaving 11 bases between the germline ends. DNA for the CDR3: TGTGCCAGTACCCCGGGGTCCGGGGAGCTGTTTTTT. This codes for CASTPGSGELFF. The full variable domain, in which reference TRBV2 and TRBJ2-2 provide the parts outside the CDR3, is EPEVTQTPSHQVTQMGQEVILRCVPISNHLYFYWYRQILGQKVEFLVSFYNNEISEKSEIFDDQFSVERPDGSNFTLKIRSTKLEDSAMYFCASTPGSGELFFGEGSRLTVL.

This clone qualifies as medium-sized. The rearrangement uses TRBV28 and TRBJ1-2; unclear D gene. This CDR3 spans 13 amino acids. Per the germline V gene, CDR1 is MDHEN and CDR2 is SYDVKM. V dropped 5 bases and J dropped 5 bases, with 12 bases sitting between them. CDR3 sequence reads: CASSPVWTYGYTF. The CDR3 DNA is TGTGCCAGCAGTCCCGTTTGGACGTATGGCTACACCTTC.

This clone has only one observation. This chain links TRBV7-9 with TRBJ2-3; tentatively, D is TRBD2 (6 bases). Trimming took off 0 bases at V and 2 bases at J, with 15 bases between the two ends. The CDR3 totals 17 residues. Germline CDR1 and CDR2: SEHNR and FQNEAQ (reference sequence). CDR3 protein: CASSLAGGGLNTDTQYF. As DNA, the CDR3 is TGTGCCAGCAGCTTAGCGGGGGGAGGTCTAAACACAGATACGCAGTATTTT.

Comments on this clone: The junction departs from the called germline gene at one end, perhaps through a read error. The V gene is TRBV7-7, the J gene TRBJ2-1; TRBD1 aligns across 9 bases. Germline CDR1 is SSHAT and CDR2 is FNYEAQ (reference sequence). The CDR3 is 13 amino acids. This CDR3 is CASSRQGGNEQFF. The CDR3 DNA reads as TGTGCTAGCAGCAGACAGGGGGGTAATGAGCAGTTCTTC. Together with reference TRBV7-7 and TRBJ2-1, the CDR3 gives the full variable domain: GAGVSQSPRYKVTKRGQDVTLRCDPISSHATLYWYQQALGQGPEFLTYFNYEAQPDKSGLPSDRFSAERPEGSISTLTIQRTEQRDSAMYRCASSRQGGNEQFFGPGTRLTVL.

This clone was observed a few times. The rearrangement links TRBV6-5 to TRBJ1-1; 8 positions agree with TRBD1. The CDR3 consists of 15 residues. With V trimmed by 2 bases and J by 2 bases, 4 bases remained unmatched. Germline CDR1 and CDR2: MNHEY and SVGAGI. As DNA, the CDR3 is TGTGCCAGCAGTTACATACAGGGGGGAAACACTGAAGCTTTCTTT. Residues: CASSYIQGGNTEAFF.

The chain is built from TRBV5-6 and TRBJ1-3; no clear D gene. Germline V lookup: CDR1 SGHDT, CDR2 YYEEEE. The CDR3 length is 16 residues. Deletions cut 1 base from V and 0 bases from J, with 11 bases between. The chain's CDR3 is CASSLPSGFSGNTIYF. The CDR3 bases are TGTGCCAGCAGCTTGCCAAGTGGATTCTCTGGAAACACCATATATTTT. The full variable domain, rest sourced from reference TRBV5-6 and TRBJ1-3, is DAGVTQSPTHLIKTRGQQVTLRCSPKSGHDTVSWYQQALGQGPQFIFQYYEEEERQRGNFPDRFSGHQFPNYSSELNVNALLLGDSALYLCASSLPSGFSGNTIYFGEGSWLTVV.

This clone has only a few counts. The genes are TRBV18 and TRBJ2-5, with D uncertain. The CDR3 is 18 residues long. CDR1 and CDR2 from the germline V gene are KGHSH and LQKENI. Trimming removed 0 bases at V and 0 bases at J, with 17 bases between. DNA of the CDR3: TGTGCCAGCTCACCACCGCAGGCAGGACCGCTTTACCAAGAGACCCAGTACTTC. Encoded protein: CASSPPQAGPLYQETQYF.

This clone was counted only a few times. This chain connects TRBV27 to TRBJ2-5; D may be TRBD2 (5 bases). Germline CDR1 MNHEY, CDR2 SMNVEV (reference sequence). The V end lost 4 bases, the J end lost 5 bases, and 14 bases lay between the germline ends. The CDR3 sequence is 14 residues long. CDR3 sequence: CASSYEGVGETQYF. CDR3 coding DNA: TGTGCCAGCAGTTATGAGGGAGTGGGTGAGACCCAGTACTTC.

This clone was detected once. This rearrangement joins TRBV30 to TRBJ1-1, with D uncertain. Germline V gene data show CDR1 as GTSNPN and CDR2 as SVGIG (reference sequence). Trimming took 0 bases from V and 1 from J, leaving 9 bases between them. The CDR3 length is 14 residues. CDR3 residues: CAWSVLIGNTEAFF. In DNA, the CDR3 is TGTGCCTGGAGTGTACTAATAGGGAACACTGAAGCTTTCTTT.

The chain is built from TRBV18 and TRBJ1-1; 8 nucleotides match TRBD1. The germline V gene has CDR1 KGHSH and CDR2 LQKENI. This CDR3 has 16 residues. V lost 4 bases, J lost 0 bases, and 7 bases stayed unmatched. CDR3 coding DNA: TGTGCCAGCTCACTTACGACAGGGGCCATGAACACTGAAGCTTTCTTT. Its translation is CASSLTTGAMNTEAFF.

The table lists this clone with a few counts. J is TRBJ2-5 and V is TRBV2; 8 bases are shared with TRBD1. This CDR3 is 15 amino acids long. V gave up 6 bases and J gave up 0 bases; unmatched junction bases: 6. The germline gives CDR1 SNHLY, CDR2 FYNNEI. The CDR3 spells CASSGQGQYQETQYF. CDR3 DNA sequence: TGTGCCAGCAGCGGACAGGGACAGTACCAAGAGACCCAGTACTTC.

The chain couples TRBV7-9 to TRBJ2-1; D may be TRBD2 (5 bases). Germline V gene sequence: CDR1 SEHNR, CDR2 FQNEAQ (reference sequence). The V end was cut by 3 bases, the J end by 1 base, with 7 bases between. The length of the CDR3 is 14 residues. CDR3 loop: CASSFGISYNEQFF. The DNA for the CDR3 is TGTGCCAGCAGCTTCGGGATATCCTACAATGAGCAGTTCTTC.

This clone appeared a single time. The chain links TRBV9 to TRBJ2-3; possible D gene TRBD2, 6 bases. The CDR3 is made up of 15 amino acids. Germline V lookup: CDR1 SGDLS, CDR2 YYNGEE. V was trimmed by 4 bases and J by 0 bases, leaving 12 bases between them. The CDR3 loop is CASSPQRASTDTQYF. Written as DNA, the CDR3 is TGTGCCAGCAGCCCCCAGCGGGCTAGCACAGATACGCAGTATTTT.

The V gene is TRBV2, the J gene TRBJ2-7; 9 bases line up with TRBD1. Germline values: CDR1 SNHLY, CDR2 FYNNEI. The length of the CDR3 is 13 residues. V was pared by 5 bases and J by 7 bases, with 6 bases of the junction left unmatched. In nucleotides, the CDR3 is TGTGCCAGCAGTCGGGACAGGGATCAGGAGCAGTACTTC. It specifies CASSRDRDQEQYF. The full variable domain, completed using reference TRBV2 and TRBJ2-7, is EPEVTQTPSHQVTQMGQEVILRCVPISNHLYFYWYRQILGQKVEFLVSFYNNEISEKSEIFDDQFSVERPDGSNFTLKIRSTKLEDSAMYFCASSRDRDQEQYFGPGTRLTVT.

V is TRBV5-4 and J is TRBJ2-1; 7 positions agree with TRBD2. Germline values: CDR1 SGHNT, CDR2 YYREEE (reference sequence). The CDR3 totals 14 residues. J lost 7 bases, V lost 0 bases, and 4 bases had no gene match. The CDR3 reads CASSLGLARNEQFF. The CDR3 DNA follows: TGTGCCAGCAGCTTGGGACTAGCACGAAATGAGCAGTTCTTC. Supplemented by reference TRBV5-4 and TRBJ2-1, the full variable domain reads ETGVTQSPTHLIKTRGQQVTLRCSSQSGHNTVSWYQQALGQGPQFIFQYYREEENGRGNFPPRFSGLQFPNYSSELNVNALELDDSALYLCASSLGLARNEQFFGPGTRLTVL.

This chain joins TRBV13 and TRBJ2-7, with D maybe TRBD1 (5 bases). The CDR3 consists of 15 residues. Germline values: CDR1 PRHDT, CDR2 FYEKMQ (reference sequence). V was clipped by 7 bases and J by 2 bases, with 18 bases between them. CDR3 in amino acids: CASIQGAGYPYEQYF. CDR3 in DNA: TGTGCCAGCATTCAAGGGGCCGGCTACCCCTACGAGCAGTACTTC.

The rearrangement links TRBV7-2 to TRBJ2-3; the D gene could be TRBD1 or TRBD2 (5 bases each). V gave up 6 bases and J gave up 0 bases, with 13 bases separating them. Germline V lookup: CDR1 SGHTA, CDR2 FQGNSA. The CDR3 is made up of 15 amino acids. CDR3 loop: CASRSGRTSTDTQYF. Written as DNA, the CDR3 is TGTGCCAGCAGGTCAGGGCGGACTAGCACAGATACGCAGTATTTT.

The chain is built from TRBV5-4 and TRBJ1-3, with a tentative D call TRBD1 (5 bases). Germline V lookup: CDR1 SGHNT, CDR2 YYREEE (reference sequence). Trimming took off 2 bases at V and 0 bases at J, with 12 bases between the two ends. This CDR3 is built from 16 residues. DNA of the CDR3: TGTGCCAGCAGCTTTGGGGGACTGAGCTCTGGAAACACCATATATTTT. Protein product: CASSFGGLSSGNTIYF.

This clone was observed a few times. This chain connects TRBV29-1 to TRBJ1-5; perhaps TRBD1 as D (6 bases). Germline V gene data show CDR1 as SQVTM and CDR2 as ANQGSEA. Trimming took off 5 bases at V and 5 bases at J, with 10 bases between the two ends. The CDR3 spans 12 residues. CDR3 DNA: TGCAGCGTTAGGGACAAGGATCAGCCCCAGCATTTT. This translates into CSVRDKDQPQHF.

This clone was observed a single time. The genes are TRBV7-2 and TRBJ2-7; the match to TRBD2 covers 13 bases. The CDR3 length is 17 residues. Germline loops: CDR1 SGHTA, CDR2 FQGNSA. Germline trimming cut 5 bases from V and 0 bases from J; bases unmatched to any gene: 7. CDR3 nucleotides: TGTGCCAGCAGCCCCGGGACTAGCGGGGTATACTCCTACGAGCAGTACTTC. Protein product: CASSPGTSGVYSYEQYF.

The gene calls are TRBV7-7 and TRBJ2-7, with 8 bases that match TRBD1. Per germline, CDR1 SSHAT and CDR2 FNYEAQ (reference sequence). This CDR3 region has 13 residues. CDR3 in amino acids: CASGQGDTYEQYF. Here the CDR3 DNA reads TGTGCTAGCGGACAGGGAGATACCTACGAGCAGTACTTC.

The rearrangement uses TRBV28 and TRBJ2-2, with 7 bases matching TRBD1. V gave up 6 bases and J gave up 3 bases; unmatched junction bases: 4. Germline V gives CDR1 MDHEN, CDR2 SYDVKM. The CDR3 is 14 residues long. CDR3 bases: TGTGCCAGCAGACAGGGGTTCGACACCGGGGAGCTGTTTTTT. Its translation is CASRQGFDTGELFF.

The rearrangement joins TRBV28 to TRBJ2-7, with D possibly TRBD2 on 7 matching bases. The length of the CDR3 is 12 residues. CDR1 and CDR2 from the germline V gene are MDHEN and SYDVKM. V was clipped by 4 bases and J by 8 bases, with 12 bases between them. The CDR3 here is CASSYRGGQQYF. As DNA, the CDR3 is TGTGCCAGCAGTTATCGCGGGGGCCAGCAGTACTTC.